Described below is a single T cell receptor beta chain sequence and its context. The data derive from a study of blood T cell repertoires in COVID-19. For the study at large: There were acute and convalescent COVID-19 samples, and they came from the United States, Italy and Spain.

This CDR3 spans 17 amino acids. Trimming took 1 base from V and 9 from J; bases not matched to a gene: 14. Germline V gives CDR1 SGHDN, CDR2 FVKESK. Original data processing: Amplification of reference gene primers provided the estimated nucleated cell counts. Some clones are missing from TCRdb's copy, which holds only in-frame ones; the method was immunoSEQ multiplex PCR. That table supplies the V and J calls and clone size; D and trimming were determined from the DNA. The sample comprises some 110,000 clones, around four fifths of which are singletons, and around 16% rests with the top ten. The source of this sequence is a man aged 55-75 years with active or convalescent COVID-19. The sample comprised peripheral blood. The chain couples TRBV14 to TRBJ2-1, with 8 bases fitting TRBD1. CDR3 residues: CASSQVSLGRGQGEQFF. DNA for the CDR3: TGTGCCAGCAGCCAAGTTTCCCTGGGCAGGGGGCAGGGTGAGCAGTTCTTC.